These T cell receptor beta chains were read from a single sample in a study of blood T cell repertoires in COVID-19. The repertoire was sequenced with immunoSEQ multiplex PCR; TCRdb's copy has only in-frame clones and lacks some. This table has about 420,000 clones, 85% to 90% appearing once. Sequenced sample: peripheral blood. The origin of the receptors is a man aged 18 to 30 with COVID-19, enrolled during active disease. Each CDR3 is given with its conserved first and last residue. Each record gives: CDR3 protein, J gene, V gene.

CDR3: CASSPGGRYEQYF
J: TRBJ2-7
V: TRBV3-1/TRBV3-2

CDR3: CASSEQGFGQPQHF
J: TRBJ1-5
V: TRBV2

CDR3: CASSSGSNQPQHF
J: TRBJ1-5
V: TRBV2

CDR3: CATSDRTSGSLNEQFF
J: TRBJ2-1
V: TRBV24-1

CDR3: CASSSADNQYEQYF
J: TRBJ2-7
V: TRBV27

CDR3: CASSLTEYNEQFF
J: TRBJ2-1
V: TRBV18

CDR3: CASSLSGRGGGYTF
J: TRBJ1-2
V: TRBV27

CDR3: CASSALGGYEQYF
J: TRBJ2-7
V: TRBV9

CDR3: CASSPGLADYTQYF
J: TRBJ2-3
V: TRBV10-1

CDR3: CASSENIGGVNNEQFF
J: TRBJ2-1
V: TRBV9

CDR3: CASSSTGRGYTDTQYF
J: TRBJ2-3
V: TRBV7-9

CDR3: CASSPDRGFQETQYF
J: TRBJ2-5
V: TRBV2

CDR3: CASSFLETQYF
J: TRBJ2-5
V: TRBV7-9

CDR3: CASSKAGGLSYNEQFF
J: TRBJ2-1
V: TRBV21-1

CDR3: CASSPAGTNYEQYF
J: TRBJ2-7
V: TRBV18

CDR3: CASTNHLNGAGANTQYF
J: TRBJ2-3
V: TRBV10-1

CDR3: CASSTGGAGQVYGYTF
J: TRBJ1-2
V: TRBV11-3

CDR3: CASSTGQGAYNEQFF
J: TRBJ2-1
V: TRBV6-5

CDR3: CASSLGHVNYEQYF
J: TRBJ2-7
V: TRBV7-2

CDR3: CASSQETGNQPQHF
J: TRBJ1-5
V: TRBV4-1

CDR3: CASSKDRVDGYTF
J: TRBJ1-2
V: TRBV11-2

CDR3: CATSDLLLDEQFF
J: TRBJ2-1
V: TRBV24-1

CDR3: CASRQSTDTQYF
J: TRBJ2-3
V: TRBV7-9

CDR3: CASRTESSNQPQHF
J: TRBJ1-5
V: TRBV6-5

CDR3: CASSSDRGGTNEKLFF
J: TRBJ1-4
V: TRBV6-5

CDR3: CASSLGLAGPYNEQFF
J: TRBJ2-1
V: TRBV11-2